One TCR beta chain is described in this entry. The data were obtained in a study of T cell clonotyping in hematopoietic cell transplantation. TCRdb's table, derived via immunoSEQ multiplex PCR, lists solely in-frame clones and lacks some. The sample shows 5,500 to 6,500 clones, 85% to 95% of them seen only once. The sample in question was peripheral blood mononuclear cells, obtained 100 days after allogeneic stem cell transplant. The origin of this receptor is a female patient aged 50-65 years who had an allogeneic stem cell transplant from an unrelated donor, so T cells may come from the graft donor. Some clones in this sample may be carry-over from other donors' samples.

Here the CDR3 reads CASRQQNTEAFF. CDR3 sequence (DNA): TGCGCCAGCCGACAGCAGAACACTGAAGCTTTCTTT. V gene TRBV5-1 combines with J gene TRBJ1-1, with a weak D call TRBD1 (5 bases). The CDR3 sequence is 12 residues long. In germline, CDR1 is SGHRS, CDR2 YFSETQ. Trimming stripped 7 bases from V and 1 base from J, with 8 bases between.